The following is a T cell receptor (beta chain) sequence with its context. Its antigen specificity is not known. The sample holds no much larger clone one base away, and base qualities are not on file. The germline V gene (reference sequence) yields LNHDA for CDR1 and SQIVND for CDR2. Inclusive of the bounding cysteine and phenylalanine, the CDR3 is 14 residues long. CDR3 DNA is the only sequence kept; it has 42 bases, read in frame from the first base. Relative to germline, V is missing 7 bases and J is missing 4 bases, with 3 bases of the junction outside any gene match. A single peripheral blood draw of about 120 mL on average was collected from each donor into heparinised tubes. A BD FACSAria II and a panel including CD45RO, CCR7, CD25, CD127, CD95 and CD27 were used to sort naive, central memory, regulatory and stem cell-like memory CD4+ T cells. Purity was above 95% for every sorted population. PBMCs were separated immediately by Lymphoprep density gradient centrifugation and were stained directly, without being cultured. Samples were stained and sorted in pairs, with one healthy donor and one patient per experiment, so that batch effects were minimized.

The entire amount of isolated RNA was reverse transcribed using the High Capacity cDNA Reverse Transcription Kit, so the sequenced TCRB transcripts were expressed ones. Naive, central memory and regulatory T cell samples underwent deep immunoSEQ sequencing, averaging around 3.9 million total reads per sample. Sorted cells were lysed in RLT buffer and RNA was extracted with DNase-treated RNeasy Micro or Mini kits, depending on cell number. Each cell subset was processed on its own to prevent cross-contamination, while patient and healthy donor samples were processed together. The immunoSEQ multiplex PCR was used to amplify TCRB sequences from cDNA, generating 87-bp fragments that spanned the CDR3 region. Amplicons were sequenced on the Illumina HiSeq platform. The original methods were these. Synthetic template baselines were used to correct PCR bias computationally, reads within Hamming distance 2 were collapsed, and singletons that could not be merged were discarded. Reads were aligned to IMGT to assign V, D and J genes, CDR3 length, and insertions or deletions at six rearrangement sites. Within each subset, clonotype counts were normalized to sorted cell number, and only after that were true diversity and Gini coefficients computed with the tcR R package. The overlap coefficient, calculated on TCRB nucleotide sequences, was used to measure repertoire sharing. As a proxy for the pre-selection repertoire, out-of-frame TCRB sequences from naive cells were analyzed. Entries here come from immuneACCESS through TCRdb and include only in-frame sequences with V and J called. Some clones fail to appear in such tables; in the studies checked, an unresolved V gene covers under half of the shortfall, and the cause of the remainder is unknown. V and J calls and clone size are as listed in that table; D and trimming were resolved from the DNA. The sample includes 550,000 to 850,000 clones, with roughly 12% observed a single time. The top ten constitute approximately 0.021% of the sample.

The sample belongs to a study of beta chain features in type 1 diabetes (dated by TCRdb to the late 2010s). Looking at the study overall: Mean age, gender distribution, total cell number and subset yield did not differ between patients and healthy donors. Across all samples, approximately 98,000,000 sorted cells were examined, and cell number per subset correlated strongly with RNA yield. In the study, TCRB repertoires of sorted circulating CD4+ T cell subsets from recently diagnosed type 1 diabetes patients were compared with those of matched healthy donors. Regulatory and stem cell-like memory subsets were obtained from only 8 patients and about eight healthy donors, while naive and central memory subsets were obtained from all 28 donors.

Overall results and qualifications from the work: At VDJ recombination sites, patients with type 1 diabetes made fewer insertions and deleted more nucleotides, a pattern implying thymic rearrangement abnormalities. In all four CD4+ subsets, TCRB CDR3 length was moderately but significantly shorter in type 1 diabetes patients. Sequencing cDNA rather than genomic DNA could over-represent highly expressing activated cells, although activation and CD3 levels did not differ between groups. Shorter templates might have been favored by PCR, but patient and control samples were amplified and corrected together, so both groups would have been affected equally by any skew. Naive, central memory and regulatory TCRB repertoires appeared to be more alike among patients than among healthy donors. Only small numbers of individuals were included in the HLA sub-analyses, which left unresolved whether HLA type had any influence on TCRB rearrangement.

The rearranged chain carries TRBV19 and TRBJ2-1, and 11 junctional nucleotides match TRBD1. The TCR comes from a man aged 18-30 years with type 1 diabetes. Sequenced input: naive CD4+ T cells from blood. This specimen's cell subset or site label, per the study, means: true naive CD4+ T cells. The CDR3 protein: CASKDRGPYNEQFF. The nucleotide sequence is given as TGTGCCAGTAAGGACAGGGGGCCTTACAATGAGCAGTTCTTC.